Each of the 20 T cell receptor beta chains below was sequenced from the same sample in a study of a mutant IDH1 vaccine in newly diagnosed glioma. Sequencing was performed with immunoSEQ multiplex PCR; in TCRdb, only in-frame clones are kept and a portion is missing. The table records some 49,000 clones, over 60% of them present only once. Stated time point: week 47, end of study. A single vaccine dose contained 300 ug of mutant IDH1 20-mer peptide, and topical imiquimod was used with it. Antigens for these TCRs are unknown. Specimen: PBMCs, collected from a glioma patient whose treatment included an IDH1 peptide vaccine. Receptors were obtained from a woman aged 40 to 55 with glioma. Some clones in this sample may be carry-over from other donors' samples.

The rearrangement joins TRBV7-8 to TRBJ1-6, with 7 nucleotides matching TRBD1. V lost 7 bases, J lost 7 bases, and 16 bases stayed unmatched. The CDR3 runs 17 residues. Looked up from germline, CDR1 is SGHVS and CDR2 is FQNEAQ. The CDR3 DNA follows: TGTGCCAGCACCTTTAGAGCGGCAGGGGGAGGCAATTCACCCCTCCACTTT. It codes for CASTFRAAGGGNSPLHF.

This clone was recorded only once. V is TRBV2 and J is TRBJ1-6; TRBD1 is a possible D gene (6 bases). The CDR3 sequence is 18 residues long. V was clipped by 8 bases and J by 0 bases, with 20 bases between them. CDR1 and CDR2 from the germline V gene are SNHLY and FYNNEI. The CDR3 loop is CASGVRTDRSSYNSPLHF. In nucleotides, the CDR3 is TGTGCCAGCGGGGTTAGGACAGACCGGAGCTCCTATAATTCACCCCTCCACTTT.

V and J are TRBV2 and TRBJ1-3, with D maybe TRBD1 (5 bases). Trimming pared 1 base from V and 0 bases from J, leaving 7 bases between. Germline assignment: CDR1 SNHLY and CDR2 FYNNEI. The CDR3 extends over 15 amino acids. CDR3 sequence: CASSEEGLSGNTIYF. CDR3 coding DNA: TGTGCCAGCAGTGAAGAGGGACTCTCTGGAAACACCATATATTTT. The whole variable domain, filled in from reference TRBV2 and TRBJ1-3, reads EPEVTQTPSHQVTQMGQEVILRCVPISNHLYFYWYRQILGQKVEFLVSFYNNEISEKSEIFDDQFSVERPDGSNFTLKIRSTKLEDSAMYFCASSEEGLSGNTIYFGEGSWLTVV.

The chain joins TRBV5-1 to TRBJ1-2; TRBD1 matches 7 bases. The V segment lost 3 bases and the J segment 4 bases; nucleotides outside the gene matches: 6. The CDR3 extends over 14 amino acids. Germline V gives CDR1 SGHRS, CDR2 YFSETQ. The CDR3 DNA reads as TGCGCCAGCAGCTCCGGGACAGCGAGCTATGGCTACACCTTC. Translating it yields CASSSGTASYGYTF.

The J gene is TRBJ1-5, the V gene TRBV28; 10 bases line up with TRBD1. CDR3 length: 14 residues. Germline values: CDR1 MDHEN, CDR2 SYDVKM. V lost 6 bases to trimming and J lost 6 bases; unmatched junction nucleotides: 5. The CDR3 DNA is TGTGCCAGCAGATTGACAGGGGGCGGTCAGCCCCAGCATTTT. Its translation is CASRLTGGGQPQHF.

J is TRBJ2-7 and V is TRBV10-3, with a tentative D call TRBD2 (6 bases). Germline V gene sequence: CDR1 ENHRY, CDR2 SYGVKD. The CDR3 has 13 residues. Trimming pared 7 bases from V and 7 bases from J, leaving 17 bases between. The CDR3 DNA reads TGTGCCATCACGGGACTGCAGGGCGGGGAGCAGTACTTC. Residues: CAITGLQGGEQYF.

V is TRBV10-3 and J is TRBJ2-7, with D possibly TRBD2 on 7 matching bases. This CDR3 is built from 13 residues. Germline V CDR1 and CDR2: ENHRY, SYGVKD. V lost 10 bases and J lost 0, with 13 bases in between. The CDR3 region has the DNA TGTGCCACCACGGGGGGCTTCTCCTACGAGCAGTACTTC. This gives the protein CATTGGFSYEQYF.

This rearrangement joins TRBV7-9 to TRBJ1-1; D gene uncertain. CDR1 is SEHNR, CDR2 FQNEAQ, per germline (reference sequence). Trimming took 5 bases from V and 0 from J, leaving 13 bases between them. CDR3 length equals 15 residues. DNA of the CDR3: TGTGCCAGCAGCCCTTTAATATCGCTGAACACTGAAGCTTTCTTT. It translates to CASSPLISLNTEAFF.

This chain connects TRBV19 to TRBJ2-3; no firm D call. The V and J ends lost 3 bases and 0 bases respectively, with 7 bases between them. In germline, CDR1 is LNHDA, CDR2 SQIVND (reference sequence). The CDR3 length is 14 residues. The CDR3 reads CASSMGFSTDTQYF. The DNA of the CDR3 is TGTGCCAGTAGTATGGGGTTTAGCACAGATACGCAGTATTTT.

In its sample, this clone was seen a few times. For the CDR3, the DNA is TGTGCCAGCAGCTTATTGACAGGGGCGAACACTGAAGCTTTCTTT. This translates into CASSLLTGANTEAFF. This chain connects TRBV7-8 to TRBJ1-1; 8 nucleotides align to TRBD1. Germline lookup yields CDR1 SGHVS and CDR2 FQNEAQ. The junction had 3 bases not matched to a gene; V was cut back by 2 bases and J by 1 base. The CDR3 loop spans 15 amino acids.

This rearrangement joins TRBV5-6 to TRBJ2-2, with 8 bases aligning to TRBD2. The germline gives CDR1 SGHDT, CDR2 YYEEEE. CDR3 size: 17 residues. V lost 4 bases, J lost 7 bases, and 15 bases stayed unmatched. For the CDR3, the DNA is TGTGCCAGCAGCGAGTTTGCGGGGGGCCAAGTCGACGGGGAGCTGTTTTTT. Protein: CASSEFAGGQVDGELFF.

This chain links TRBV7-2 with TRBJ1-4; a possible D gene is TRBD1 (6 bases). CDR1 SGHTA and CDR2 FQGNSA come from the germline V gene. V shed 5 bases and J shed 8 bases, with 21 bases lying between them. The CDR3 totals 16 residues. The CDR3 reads CASSLQGMKGNEKLFF. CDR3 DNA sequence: TGTGCCAGCAGCCTCCAGGGGATGAAGGGTAACGAAAAACTGTTTTTT.

The CDR3 nucleotides read TGTGCCAGCAGCTCGTCAGGGACTTTCACAGATACGCAGTATTTT. Residues: CASSSSGTFTDTQYF. This chain connects TRBV13 to TRBJ2-3; D is possibly TRBD2 (6 bases). Trimming cost V 4 bases and J 2 bases, with 13 bases left between them. Germline loops: CDR1 PRHDT, CDR2 FYEKMQ (reference sequence). The CDR3 consists of 15 residues.

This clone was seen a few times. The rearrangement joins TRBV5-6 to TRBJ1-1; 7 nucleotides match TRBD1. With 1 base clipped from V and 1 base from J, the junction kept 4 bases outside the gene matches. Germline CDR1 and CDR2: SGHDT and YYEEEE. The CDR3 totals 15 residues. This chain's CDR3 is CASSLRGGANTEAFF. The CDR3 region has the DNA TGTGCCAGCAGCTTGAGAGGGGGCGCGAACACTGAAGCTTTCTTT. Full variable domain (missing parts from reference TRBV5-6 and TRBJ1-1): DAGVTQSPTHLIKTRGQQVTLRCSPKSGHDTVSWYQQALGQGPQFIFQYYEEEERQRGNFPDRFSGHQFPNYSSELNVNALLLGDSALYLCASSLRGGANTEAFFGQGTRLTVV.

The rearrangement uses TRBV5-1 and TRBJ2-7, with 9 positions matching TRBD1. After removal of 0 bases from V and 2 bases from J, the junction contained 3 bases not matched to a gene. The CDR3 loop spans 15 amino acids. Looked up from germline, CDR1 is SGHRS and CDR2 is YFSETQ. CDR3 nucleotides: TGCGCCAGCAGCTTGGGGGGGACAGGGACCTACGAGCAGTACTTC. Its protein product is CASSLGGTGTYEQYF.

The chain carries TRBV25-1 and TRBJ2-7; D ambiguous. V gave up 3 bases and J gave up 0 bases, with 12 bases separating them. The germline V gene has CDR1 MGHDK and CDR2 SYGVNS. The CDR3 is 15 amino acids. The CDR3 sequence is CASSDAYKPSYEQYF. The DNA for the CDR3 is TGTGCCAGCAGTGATGCTTACAAGCCCTCCTACGAGCAGTACTTC.

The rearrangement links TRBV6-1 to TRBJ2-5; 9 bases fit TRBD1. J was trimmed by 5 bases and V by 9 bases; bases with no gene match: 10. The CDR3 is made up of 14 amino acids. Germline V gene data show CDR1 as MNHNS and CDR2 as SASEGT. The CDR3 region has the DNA TGTGCCAGAATGGACAGGGGTTTAAGGGAGACCCAGTACTTC. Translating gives CARMDRGLRETQYF.

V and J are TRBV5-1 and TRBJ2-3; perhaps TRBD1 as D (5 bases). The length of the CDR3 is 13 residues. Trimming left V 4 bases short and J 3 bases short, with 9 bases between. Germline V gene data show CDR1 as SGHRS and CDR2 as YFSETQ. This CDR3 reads CASSQGTTDTQYF. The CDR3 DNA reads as TGCGCCAGCAGCCAGGGTACTACAGATACGCAGTATTTT. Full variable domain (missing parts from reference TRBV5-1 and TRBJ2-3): KAGVTQTPRYLIKTRGQQVTLSCSPISGHRSVSWYQQTPGQGLQFLFEYFSETQRNKGNFPGRFSGRQFSNSRSEMNVSTLELGDSALYLCASSQGTTDTQYFGPGTRLTVL.

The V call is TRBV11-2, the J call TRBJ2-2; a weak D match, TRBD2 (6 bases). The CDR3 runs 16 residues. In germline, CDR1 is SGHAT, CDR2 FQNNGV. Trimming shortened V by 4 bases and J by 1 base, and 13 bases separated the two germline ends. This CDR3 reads CASSSGLNKNTGELFF. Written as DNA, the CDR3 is TGTGCCAGCAGCTCGGGACTCAATAAGAACACCGGGGAGCTGTTTTTT.

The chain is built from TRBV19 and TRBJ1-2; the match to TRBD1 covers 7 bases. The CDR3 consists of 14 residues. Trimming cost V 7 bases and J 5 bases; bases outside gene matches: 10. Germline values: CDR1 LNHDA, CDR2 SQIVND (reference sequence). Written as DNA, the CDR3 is TGTGCCAGTACCACACCGACAGGGACTTATGGCTACACCTTC. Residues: CASTTPTGTYGYTF.